These 16 T cell receptor beta chains share one sample of origin, sequenced in a study of OX40 agonist ivuxolimab in advanced cancers. The table came from immunoSEQ multiplex PCR; TCRdb's copy has only in-frame clones and leaves some out. The data contain 20,000 to 25,000 clones, around three quarters of them singletons. This specimen consisted of CD4+ or CD8+ T cells sorted from blood, obtained in a trial of the OX40 agonist ivuxolimab. The source is an adult with an advanced solid tumor such as melanoma, head and neck, liver or kidney cancer.

V and J are TRBV11-3 and TRBJ2-1; unclear D gene. Germline V gives CDR1 SGHNT, CDR2 YENEEA. Trimming took 3 bases from V and 0 from J, leaving 15 bases between them. This CDR3 spans 17 amino acids. CDR3 loop: CASSFLPDLSSYNEQFF. The CDR3 DNA reads TGTGCCAGCAGCTTTTTGCCTGACCTGAGCTCCTACAATGAGCAGTTCTTC.

CDR3 in amino acids: CASSAPGQGKRFSNQPQHF. The CDR3 DNA sequence: TGTGCCAGCAGCGCACCGGGACAGGGGAAGAGATTTAGCAATCAGCCCCAGCATTTT. This chain joins TRBV21-1 and TRBJ1-5; TRBD1 is the table's D call, not checked against the DNA. TRBV21-1 is recorded as a pseudogene. This CDR3 comprises 19 residues.

The chain joins TRBV7-3 to TRBJ1-1; a weak D match, TRBD1 (5 bases). The CDR3 spans 15 residues. Looked up from germline, CDR1 is SGHTA and CDR2 is FQGTGA. The V gene lost 5 bases and the J gene lost 4 bases, with 17 bases spanning the gap. Written as DNA, the CDR3 is TGTGCCAGCAGCCCCGACTCCGCGGGGGGCACTGAAGCTTTCTTT. Protein product: CASSPDSAGGTEAFF.

The gene calls are TRBV30 and TRBJ1-6; no definite D call. CDR3 length: 12 amino acids. V was shortened by 3 bases and J by 11 bases, with 11 bases between the two germline ends. Looked up from germline, CDR1 is GTSNPN and CDR2 is SVGIG (reference sequence). CDR3 nucleotides: TGTGCCTGGAGAGACGATTGGGCACCCCTCCACTTT. Its translation is CAWRDDWAPLHF.

This chain joins TRBV11-1 and TRBJ2-7; a weak D match, TRBD2 (6 bases). Per the germline V gene, CDR1 is SGHAT and CDR2 is FQDESV (reference sequence). Trimming removed 4 bases at V and 3 bases at J, with 13 bases between. CDR3 size: 14 residues. CDR3 sequence (DNA): TGTGCCAGCAGCTGGAGGGGTAACCACTACGAGCAGTACTTC. This gives the protein CASSWRGNHYEQYF.

This clone was detected only a few times. The V gene is TRBV11-2, the J gene TRBJ2-1; D not resolved. The CDR3 totals 15 residues. Trimming removed 0 bases from V and 0 bases from J, with 6 bases in between. The germline V gene has CDR1 SGHAT and CDR2 FQNNGV. In nucleotides, the CDR3 is TGTGCCAGCAGCTTAGAATTCAGCTCCTACAATGAGCAGTTCTTC. This sequence encodes CASSLEFSSYNEQFF.

The chain uses TRBV11-2 and TRBJ2-7; D perhaps matches TRBD1 (7 bases). From germline, CDR1 is SGHAT and CDR2 FQNNGV. The CDR3 consists of 17 residues. The germline V and J ends were trimmed by 4 bases and 0 bases, with 19 bases remaining between them. CDR3 amino acids: CASSSRGLGGSSYEQYF. The CDR3 DNA reads TGTGCCAGCAGCTCCCGGGGGCTAGGGGGCTCCTCCTACGAGCAGTACTTC.

As for this clone: This sample includes further DNA sequences coding for the same CDR3. This chain joins TRBV18 and TRBJ2-2; unclear D gene. The CDR3 is 13 residues long. V gave up 6 bases and J gave up 3 bases, with 8 bases separating them. In germline, CDR1 is KGHSH, CDR2 LQKENI. The CDR3 loop is CASSSEDTGELFF. For the CDR3, the DNA is TGTGCCAGCTCGTCCGAGGACACCGGGGAGCTGTTTTTT.

The V call is TRBV5-5, the J call TRBJ2-7, with a possible D match to TRBD2 (6 bases). This CDR3 has 16 amino acids. CDR1 and CDR2 from the germline V gene are SGHKS and YYEKEE (reference sequence). V was shortened by 4 bases and J by 2 bases, with 19 bases between the two germline ends. CDR3 nucleotides: TGTGCCAGCAGCCTCCTCGGCGGGGACCTTACCTACGAGCAGTACTTC. Protein product: CASSLLGGDLTYEQYF.

Turning to this clone: This may be a read error: a much more frequent sequence differs by one nucleotide. Other DNA sequences in this specimen translate into the identical CDR3. The rearrangement joins TRBV29-1 to TRBJ2-7, with a weak D call TRBD2 (5 bases). Trimming removed 8 bases at V and 2 bases at J, with 16 bases between. The CDR3 has 13 amino acids. The germline CDR1 and CDR2 sequences are SQVTM and ANQGSEA. The CDR3 spells CSMPEGETYEQYF. The DNA for the CDR3 is TGCAGCATGCCAGAGGGAGAAACCTACGAGCAGTACTTC.

V usage is TRBV6-9 and J usage is TRBJ2-5; 8 positions agree with TRBD2. The V and J ends lost 2 bases and 1 base, in that order; junction bases with no gene match: 3. The germline CDR1 and CDR2 sequences are MNHGY and SVAAGI. The CDR3 is 15 residues long. The CDR3 region has the DNA TGTGCCAGCAGTTATCCCAGCGGGGGCCAAGAGACCCAGTACTTC. As protein: CASSYPSGGQETQYF.

The chain has TRBV10-3 and TRBJ2-3, with TRBD2 identical over 7 bases. After removal of 3 bases from V and 1 base from J, the junction contained 13 bases not matched to a gene. In germline, CDR1 is ENHRY, CDR2 SYGVKD. The CDR3 runs 18 residues. The CDR3 spells CAISDDPVRGSGTDTQYF. CDR3 DNA: TGTGCCATCAGTGACGACCCAGTGCGGGGGAGTGGCACAGATACGCAGTATTTT.

This clone was recorded once. The rearrangement links TRBV9 to TRBJ1-5, with D unresolved. This CDR3 spans 14 amino acids. Looked up from germline, CDR1 is SGDLS and CDR2 is YYNGEE. V was trimmed by 3 bases and J by 0 bases, leaving 7 bases between them. The DNA for the CDR3 is TGTGCCAGCAGCGCACGGAATAGCAATCAGCCCCAGCATTTT. This codes for CASSARNSNQPQHF.

The chain couples TRBV5-4 to TRBJ1-3; D is unclear. The CDR3 is 14 amino acids. Trimming stripped 4 bases from V and 0 bases from J, with 8 bases between. Per germline, CDR1 SGHNT and CDR2 YYREEE (reference sequence). The CDR3 DNA follows: TGTGCCAGCAGCGGCCCCCTCTCTGGAAACACCATATATTTT. This sequence encodes CASSGPLSGNTIYF.

The chain carries TRBV6-5 and TRBJ1-5; no firm D call. Trimming left V 5 bases short and J 0 bases short, with 11 bases between. CDR1 is MNHEY, CDR2 SVGAGI, per germline. The CDR3 totals 15 residues. In DNA, the CDR3 is TGTGCCAGCAGTCCGGAGTTATATAGCAATCAGCCCCAGCATTTT. Translated: CASSPELYSNQPQHF.

This chain joins TRBV5-6 and TRBJ2-1; TRBD1 might be the D (6 bases). V was clipped by 2 bases and J by 4 bases, with 10 bases between them. Germline CDR1 SGHDT, CDR2 YYEEEE. The CDR3 totals 14 residues. Written as DNA, the CDR3 is TGTGCCAGCAGCTTATCCGGGACATACAATGAGCAGTTCTTC. It yields the protein CASSLSGTYNEQFF.